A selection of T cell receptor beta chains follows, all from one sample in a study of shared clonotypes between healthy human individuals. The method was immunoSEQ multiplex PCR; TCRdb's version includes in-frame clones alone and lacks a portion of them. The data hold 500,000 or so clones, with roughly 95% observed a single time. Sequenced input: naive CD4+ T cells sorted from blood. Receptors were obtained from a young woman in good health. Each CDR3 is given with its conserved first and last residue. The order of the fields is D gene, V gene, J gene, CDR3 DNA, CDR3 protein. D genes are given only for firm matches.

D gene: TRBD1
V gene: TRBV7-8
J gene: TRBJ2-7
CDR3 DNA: TGTGCCAGCAGCTTAGGTCTGGGACAGGGTTACGAGCAGTACTTC
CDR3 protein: CASSLGLGQGYEQYF

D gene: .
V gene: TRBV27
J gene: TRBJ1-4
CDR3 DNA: TGTGCCAGCAGTTCCGCCTGGGGTGGTAATGAAAAACTGTTTTTT
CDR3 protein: CASSSAWGGNEKLFF

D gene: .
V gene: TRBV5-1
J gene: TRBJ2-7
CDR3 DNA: TGCGCCAGCAGCTTGCGAGGGTCCTACGAGCAGTACTTC
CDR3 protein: CASSLRGSYEQYF

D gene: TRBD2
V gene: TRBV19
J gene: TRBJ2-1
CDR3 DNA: TGTGCCAGTAGTAACCTAGCGGGAGTTTACAATGAGCAGTTCTTC
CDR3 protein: CASSNLAGVYNEQFF

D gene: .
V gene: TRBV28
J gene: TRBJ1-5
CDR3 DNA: TGTGCCAGCAGTCCAACCTACAACAATCAGCCCCAGCATTTT
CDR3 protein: CASSPTYNNQPQHF

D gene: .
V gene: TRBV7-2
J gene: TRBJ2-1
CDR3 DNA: TGTGCCAGCAGCGCACAAAGTAGGGTTTTTGAACGGGATGAGCAGTTCTTC
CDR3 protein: CASSAQSRVFERDEQFF

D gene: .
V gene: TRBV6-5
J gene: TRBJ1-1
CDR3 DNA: TGTGCCAGCACCATCAACACTGAAGCTTTCTTT
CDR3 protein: CASTINTEAFF

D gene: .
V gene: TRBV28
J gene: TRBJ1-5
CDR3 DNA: TGTGCCAGCAGTTTCCCCCGAGGGGGTCTGGACCAGCCCCAGCATTTT
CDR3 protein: CASSFPRGGLDQPQHF

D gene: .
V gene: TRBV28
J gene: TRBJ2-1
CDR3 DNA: TGTGCCAGCAGTTTACGCATGGATAATGAGCAGTTCTTC
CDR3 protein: CASSLRMDNEQFF

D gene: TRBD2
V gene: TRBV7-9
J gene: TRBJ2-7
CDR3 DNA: TGTGCCAGCAGCGTTGGGACTAGCGGGTCCGGGCAGTACTTC
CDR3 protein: CASSVGTSGSGQYF

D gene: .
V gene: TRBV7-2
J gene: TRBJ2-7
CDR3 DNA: TGTGCCAGCAGCGAACAGGGAGGAGTTGACGAGCAGTACTTC
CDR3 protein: CASSEQGGVDEQYF

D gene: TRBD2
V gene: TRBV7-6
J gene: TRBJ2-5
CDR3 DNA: TGTGCCAGCAGCGTCGGACTAATCGGGGGGGAGACCCAGTACTTC
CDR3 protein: CASSVGLIGGETQYF

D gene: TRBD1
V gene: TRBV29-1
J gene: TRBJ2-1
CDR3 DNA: TGCAGCGTTGTAGCGCCTTTGGGGGCAGGGGGTGAGCAGTTCTTC
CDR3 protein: CSVVAPLGAGGEQFF

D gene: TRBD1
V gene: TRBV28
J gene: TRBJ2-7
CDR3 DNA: TGTGCCAGCAGTCCGGGACAGGGTTCCGAGCAGTACTTC
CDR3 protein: CASSPGQGSEQYF

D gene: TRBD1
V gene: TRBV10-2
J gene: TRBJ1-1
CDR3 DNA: TGCGCCGGACGACAGGGGATTTTGACTGAAGCTTTCTTT
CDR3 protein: CAGRQGILTEAFF

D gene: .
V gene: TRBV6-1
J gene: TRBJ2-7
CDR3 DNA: TGTGCCAGCAGCCTTGGAGTTAGAGGGTTCTACGAGCAGTACTTC
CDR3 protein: CASSLGVRGFYEQYF

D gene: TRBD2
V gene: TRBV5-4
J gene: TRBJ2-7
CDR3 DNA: TGTGCCAGCAGCTTGGTTGGTCTAGCGGGAGGGCCTCCCCTCGAGCAGTACTTC
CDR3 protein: CASSLVGLAGGPPLEQYF

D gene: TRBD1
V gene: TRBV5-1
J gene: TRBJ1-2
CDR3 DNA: TGCGCCAGCAGCAGCCCCACAGGGGCCTATGGCTACACCTTC
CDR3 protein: CASSSPTGAYGYTF

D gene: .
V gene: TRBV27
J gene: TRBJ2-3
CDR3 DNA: TGTGCCAGCAGTTTTATTGGAGCAGGAGCTAGCACAGATACGCAGTATTTT
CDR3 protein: CASSFIGAGASTDTQYF

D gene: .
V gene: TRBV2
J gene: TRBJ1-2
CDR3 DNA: TGTGCCAGCAGTTCCCGGGACCGCGGCTACACCTTC
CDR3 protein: CASSSRDRGYTF

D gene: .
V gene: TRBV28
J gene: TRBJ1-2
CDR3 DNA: TGTGCCAGCAATCAGGATCAGGGATACTATGGCTACACCTTC
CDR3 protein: CASNQDQGYYGYTF

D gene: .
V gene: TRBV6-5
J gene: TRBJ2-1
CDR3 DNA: TGTGCCAGCAGTTACTCGCGGTCCTACAATGAGCAGTTCTTC
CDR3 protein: CASSYSRSYNEQFF